This T cell receptor beta chain was observed in a study of Ad26.COV2.S vaccination and SARS-CoV-2 variants. This clone came up once. The CDR3 sequence is 16 residues long. CDR1 and CDR2 from the germline V gene are SGHDT and YYEEEE. V gave up 4 bases and J gave up 0 bases, with 13 bases separating them. Sequenced by immunoSEQ multiplex PCR; TCRdb stores in-frame clones only, minus some. The data contain some 250,000 clones, 70% to 90% of them singletons. Treatment reported: around 19 received Ad26.COV2.S at low or high dose, single or two shots; several received placebo; per-sample allocation not given. On day 63 after the first injection, vaccine and placebo recipients gave samples.

The chain couples TRBV5-6 to TRBJ1-4; TRBD1 might be the D (5 bases). Here the sequenced sample was peripheral blood, taken in a trial of Ad26.COV2.S vaccine versus placebo. The sequence was obtained from a person aged 18-60 years who received the Ad26.COV2.S COVID-19 vaccine or a placebo. The CDR3 reads CASSVGAFATNEKLFF. CDR3 in DNA: TGTGCCAGCAGCGTCGGGGCATTTGCAACTAATGAAAAACTGTTTTTT.